Shown below are 17 T cell receptor beta chains from a single sample sequenced in a study of CD8 T cells in Susac syndrome. RNA amounts of roughly 0.45 to 1 ug underwent reverse transcription with random hexamers. Each CDR3 protein gets one entry after TCRdb re-called the immunoSEQ multiplex PCR reads with MiXCR. This table holds roughly 150,000 distinct CDR3 sequences, almost 96% found once. Sequences were obtained from CD4+ T cells from PBMCs. These receptors came from a human donor with Susac syndrome.

The chain employs TRBV25-1 and TRBJ2-1; 11 positions match TRBD2. CDR3 length: 19 residues. From germline, CDR1 is MGHDK and CDR2 SYGVNS. V shed 2 bases, J shed 7 bases, and the junction held 16 bases outside the gene matches. CDR3 sequence: CASSETKEKLAGGLNEQFF. The CDR3 bases are TGTGCCAGCAGTGAAACCAAAGAAAAGCTAGCGGGAGGACTAAATGAGCAGTTCTTC.

This CDR3 is CASRPTLAKNIQYF. The DNA for the CDR3 is TGTGCCAGCAGACCCACACTAGCCAAAAACATTCAGTACTTC. The chain joins TRBV2 to TRBJ2-4; no clear D. The CDR3 totals 14 residues. Germline loops: CDR1 SNHLY, CDR2 FYNNEI. Between the trimmed V and J ends, which lost 6 bases and 0 bases, there was a span of 9 bases. Using reference TRBV2 and TRBJ2-4 for the parts outside the CDR3, the full variable domain is EPEVTQTPSHQVTQMGQEVILRCVPISNHLYFYWYRQILGQKVEFLVSFYNNEISEKSEIFDDQFSVERPDGSNFTLKIRSTKLEDSAMYFCASRPTLAKNIQYFGAGTRLSVL.

This clonotype was found a few times. This rearrangement joins TRBV5-4 to TRBJ2-5, with a weak D call TRBD2 (7 bases). V was trimmed by 1 base and J by 4 bases, leaving 14 bases between them. This CDR3 is 15 amino acids long. CDR1 and CDR2 (germline): SGHNT, YYREEE (reference sequence). The CDR3 nucleotides are TGTGCCAGCAGCTTGTCGGGGGGCGCGGGAGAGACCCAGTACTTC. Protein product: CASSLSGGAGETQYF.

This chain uses TRBV11-2 with TRBJ2-2; TRBD1 matches 7 bases. The CDR3 extends over 15 amino acids. Trimming took 7 bases from V and 4 from J; bases not matched to a gene: 9. The germline V gene has CDR1 SGHAT and CDR2 FQNNGV. CDR3: CASTLTGSRTGELFF. The CDR3 region has the DNA TGTGCCAGCACCCTGACAGGGAGTCGCACCGGGGAGCTGTTTTTT.

The V gene is TRBV29-1, the J gene TRBJ2-3; the match to TRBD1 covers 12 bases. The CDR3 runs 14 residues. V lost 7 bases to trimming and J lost 6 bases; unmatched junction nucleotides: 8. The germline V gene encodes CDR1 SQVTM and CDR2 ANQGSEA. The CDR3 is CSDGDRGLKDTQYF. The CDR3 DNA reads TGCAGCGACGGGGACAGGGGGCTCAAGGATACGCAGTATTTT.

The chain carries TRBV3-1 and TRBJ2-3; 10 bases match TRBD2. After removal of 4 bases from V and 4 bases from J, the junction contained 8 bases not matched to a gene. Germline loops: CDR1 LGHDT, CDR2 YNNKEL (reference sequence). This CDR3 is 16 amino acids long. The CDR3 is CASSRIAGGNADTQYF. In DNA, the CDR3 is TGTGCCAGCAGCCGTATAGCGGGAGGTAACGCAGATACGCAGTATTTT.

The chain couples TRBV12-3 or TRBV12-4 to TRBJ2-3, with 10 bases aligning to TRBD2. V gave up 1 base and J gave up 8 bases; unmatched junction bases: 3. This CDR3 region has 14 residues. CDR3 residues: CASSLGTSGVTQYF. Written as DNA, the CDR3 is TGTGCCAGCAGTTTAGGGACTAGCGGCGTTACGCAGTATTTT.

J is TRBJ2-7 and V is TRBV6-6; D is undetermined. The CDR3 consists of 11 residues. Germline CDR1 MNHNY, CDR2 SVGAGI (reference sequence). Trimming pared 5 bases from V and 6 bases from J, leaving 8 bases between. DNA for the CDR3: TGTGCCAGCAGTGCAGAGAGCGAGCAGTACTTC. The encoded protein is CASSAESEQYF.

The chain uses TRBV12-3 or TRBV12-4 and TRBJ2-1; D is ambiguous. Trimming took off 5 bases at V and 3 bases at J, with 11 bases between the two ends. This CDR3 has 14 amino acids. In nucleotides, the CDR3 is TGTGCCAGCAGTCGGTGGACGGACTACAATGAGCAGTTCTTC. Its protein is CASSRWTDYNEQFF.

The chain carries TRBV12-3 or TRBV12-4 and TRBJ1-1; D uncertain. This CDR3 region has 12 residues. V lost 2 bases to trimming and J lost 0 bases, with 1 base between them. CDR3 nucleotide sequence: TGTGCCAGCAGTTTATTGAACACTGAAGCTTTCTTT. Its translation: CASSLLNTEAFF.

The chain recombines TRBV30 with TRBJ1-1; D possibly corresponds to TRBD1 (5 bases). The CDR3 runs 15 residues. Deletions cut 4 bases from V and 5 bases from J, with 20 bases between. The germline V gene encodes CDR1 GTSNPN and CDR2 SVGIG (reference sequence). CDR3 residues: CAWKIRGRSWTEAFF. In DNA, the CDR3 is TGTGCCTGGAAGATCCGGGGCCGTTCTTGGACTGAAGCTTTCTTT.

The chain employs TRBV15 and TRBJ2-5; a possible D gene is TRBD2 (7 bases). V was clipped by 3 bases and J by 4 bases, with 24 bases between them. This CDR3 is 18 amino acids long. Germline loops: CDR1 LNHNV, CDR2 YYDKDF (reference sequence). Here the CDR3 reads CATSSDPGGPKQIETQYF. The CDR3 DNA reads as TGTGCCACCAGCAGTGATCCCGGGGGGCCCAAACAAATAGAGACCCAGTACTTC.

This chain joins TRBV20-1 and TRBJ1-2; no reliable D call. CDR3 size: 12 residues. Germline V lookup: CDR1 DFQATT, CDR2 SNEGSKA (reference sequence). V lost 3 bases, J lost 4 bases, and 9 bases lay in between. DNA of the CDR3: TGCAGTGCTAGTGAGACGGTCTATGGCTACACCTTC. Amino acids: CSASETVYGYTF.

The chain carries TRBV20-1 and TRBJ2-3, with a tentative D call TRBD2 (6 bases). Per the germline V gene, CDR1 is DFQATT and CDR2 is SNEGSKA (reference sequence). V was clipped by 2 bases and J by 0 bases, with 9 bases between them. This CDR3 is 14 amino acids long. The CDR3 DNA follows: TGCAGTGCTAGATCGGGAGCTAGCACAGATACGCAGTATTTT. Amino acid sequence: CSARSGASTDTQYF.

The chain links TRBV3-1 to TRBJ1-1; a weak D match, TRBD1 (5 bases). This CDR3 contains 13 residues. CDR1 and CDR2 from the germline V gene are LGHDT and YNNKEL (reference sequence). The V and J ends lost 4 bases and 5 bases respectively, with 11 bases between them. CDR3 in amino acids: CASSPGGRTEAFF. CDR3 sequence (DNA): TGTGCCAGCAGCCCTGGGGGAAGGACTGAAGCTTTCTTT.

This chain joins TRBV28 and TRBJ1-2, with a weak D call TRBD1 (5 bases). CDR1 is MDHEN and CDR2 is SYDVKM in the germline V gene. This CDR3 is built from 13 residues. V lost 5 bases, J lost 9 bases, and 16 bases lay in between. Written as DNA, the CDR3 is TGTGCCAGCAGTCCCCAGAGGGGCCGGAGCTACACCTTC. It specifies CASSPQRGRSYTF.

This chain connects TRBV5-1 to TRBJ1-2, with a weak D call TRBD1 (6 bases). The CDR3 loop spans 15 amino acids. V was trimmed by 0 bases and J by 5 bases, leaving 14 bases between them. Germline V CDR1 and CDR2: SGHRS, YFSETQ. This chain's CDR3 is CASSLVPGAEYGYTF. The CDR3 DNA reads TGCGCCAGCAGCTTGGTTCCAGGGGCGGAATATGGCTACACCTTC.